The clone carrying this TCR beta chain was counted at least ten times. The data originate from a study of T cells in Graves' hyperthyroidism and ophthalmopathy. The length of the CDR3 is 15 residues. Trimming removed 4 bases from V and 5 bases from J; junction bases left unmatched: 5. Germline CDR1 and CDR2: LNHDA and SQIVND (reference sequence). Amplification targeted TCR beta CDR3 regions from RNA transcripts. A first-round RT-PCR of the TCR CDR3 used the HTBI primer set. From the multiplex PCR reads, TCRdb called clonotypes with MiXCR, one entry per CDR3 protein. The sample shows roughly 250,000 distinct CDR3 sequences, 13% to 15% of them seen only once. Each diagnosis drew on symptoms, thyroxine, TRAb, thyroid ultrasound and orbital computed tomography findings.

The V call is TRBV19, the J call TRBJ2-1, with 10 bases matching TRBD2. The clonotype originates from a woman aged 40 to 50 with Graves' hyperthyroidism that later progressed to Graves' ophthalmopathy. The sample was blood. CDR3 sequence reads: CASSRSGGVNNEQFF. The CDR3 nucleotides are TGTGCCAGTAGTAGGAGCGGGGGGGTCAACAATGAGCAGTTCTTC. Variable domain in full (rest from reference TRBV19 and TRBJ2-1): DGGITQSPKYLFRKEGQNVTLSCEQNLNHDAMYWYRQDPGQGLRLIYYSQIVNDFQKGDIAEGYSVSREKKESFPLTVTSAQKNPTAFYLCASSRSGGVNNEQFFGPGTRLTVL.